This T cell receptor (beta chain) came from a study of CD8+CD57+ T cells in acquired aplastic anemia (dated by TCRdb to 2017 to 2018). For the study in its entirety: On average, sorted CD4+ and CD8+ cells yielded 3.2 ug of extracted DNA, with a range of about 0.19 to 30 ug. Mean read counts for healthy donor samples were about 9.8 million for CD4+ cells and fewer than 12 million for CD8+ cells. Beyond this particular receptor, the publication reports: Although 25 to 30 CD8+ CDR3 sequences were shared by patients and controls, these sequences appeared highly expressed in patients and within the immunodominant clones of patients. Between patients and healthy controls, no significant difference in CD8+ Simpson's diversity was found (P=0.060).

Genomic DNA was used as template for profiling of TCR beta VDJ combinations and CDR3 sequences. An Illumina HiSeq 2000 was the platform used for TCR repertoire sequencing. On the authors' methods: Repertoires were assessed using TRBV/TRBJ rearrangement plots, CDR3 size and DJ length profiles, and Simpson's diversity index. Whichever DNA sequence was most abundant in the deep sequencing data was defined as the immunodominant clone. CDR3 amino acid sequences were screened for sharing across subjects and were compared with published repertoires and the VDJdb database. TCRdb reprocessing: public reads trimmed at Q25 with fastp, clones called with MiXCR, in-frame beta chains kept. Each record represents a unique CDR3 protein, reported with the most common genes and DNA among its rows. The V and J calls were not made by the authors but by TCRdb's processing. Within this sample are about 220,000 distinct CDR3 sequences, with 34% of them counted one time only. The ten largest account for 0.95% to 1.2% of the sample.

In this study, sorted CD4+ and CD8+ T cells from the blood of healthy subjects and of severe aplastic anemia patients had their TCR repertoires deep-sequenced. Ficoll-Paque density gradient centrifugation was used to isolate peripheral blood mononuclear cells. Before DNA extraction, CD4+ and CD8+ T cells were sorted by FACS or by magnetic beads. This clonotype was detected ten times or more. The target of this receptor is not known. Per-base quality was not reported, and no clone a single base away is much larger than it. In the germline V gene (reference sequence), CDR1 corresponds to DFQATT and CDR2 to SNEGSKA. The germline V and J ends show losses of 3 bases and 10 bases respectively, and no gene match explains 5 bases of the junction. The CDR3, cysteine through phenylalanine, is 13 amino acids long. The entry retains the CDR3 DNA only, 39 bases that are in frame from base 1.

Sequenced sample: sorted CD4+, CD8+, or CD8+CD57+ T cells (not recorded which) from PBMCs. This chain is built from TRBV20-1 and TRBJ1-6, and TRBD1 matches 8 of the central bases. The sequence was collected from a human donor in good health, serving as a control. The CDR3 protein sequence reads: CSARADRESPLHF. The bases read TGCAGTGCTAGGGCGGACAGGGAATCACCCCTCCACTTT.